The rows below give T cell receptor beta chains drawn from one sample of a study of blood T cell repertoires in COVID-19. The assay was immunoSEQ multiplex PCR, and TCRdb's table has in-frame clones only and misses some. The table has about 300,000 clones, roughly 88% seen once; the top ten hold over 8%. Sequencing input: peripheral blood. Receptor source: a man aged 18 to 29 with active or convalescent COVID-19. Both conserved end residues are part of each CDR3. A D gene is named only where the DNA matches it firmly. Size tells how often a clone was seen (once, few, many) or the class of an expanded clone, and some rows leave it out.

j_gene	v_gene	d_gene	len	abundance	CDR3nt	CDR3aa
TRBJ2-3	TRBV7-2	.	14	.	TGTGCCAGCTCGAATCCTGGCTCCCCAGATACGCAGTATTTT	CASSNPGSPDTQYF
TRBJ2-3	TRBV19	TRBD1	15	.	TGTGCCAGTAGTTACGGGACAGGGGGGACAGATACGCAGTATTTT	CASSYGTGGTDTQYF
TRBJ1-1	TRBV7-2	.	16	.	TGTGCCAGCAGCTTAGCGTCTCAGGTCGGGAACACTGAAGCTTTCTTT	CASSLASQVGNTEAFF
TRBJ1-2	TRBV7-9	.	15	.	TGTGCCAGCAGCTTCTGGGGCAGGGGCGACTATGGCTACACCTTC	CASSFWGRGDYGYTF
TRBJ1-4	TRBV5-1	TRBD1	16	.	TGCGCCAGCAGCTGGGGCCCCGGTACAGGGGGTGAAAAACTGTTTTTT	CASSWGPGTGGEKLFF
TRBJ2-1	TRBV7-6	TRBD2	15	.	TGTGCCAGCAGCTTATCCGGGGGGGCCCACAATGAGCAGTTCTTC	CASSLSGGAHNEQFF
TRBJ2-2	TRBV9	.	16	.	TGTGCCAGCAGCGTAGGTAGTATTGCGAACACCGGGGAGCTGTTTTTT	CASSVGSIANTGELFF
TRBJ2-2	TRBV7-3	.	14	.	TGTGCCAGCAGCTCAACGGGCCTCACCGGGGAGCTGTTTTTT	CASSSTGLTGELFF
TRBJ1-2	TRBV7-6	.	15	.	TGTGCCAGCAGCTTAGGGGGCGATGTGAACTATGGCTACACCTTC	CASSLGGDVNYGYTF
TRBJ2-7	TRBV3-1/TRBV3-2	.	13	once	TGTGCCAGCAGGCTCGCTAGCGCTTACGAGCAGTACTTC	CASRLASAYEQYF
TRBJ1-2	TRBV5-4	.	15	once	TGTGCCAGCAGCTTGCCGACAGGAATTAACTATGGCTACACCTTC	CASSLPTGINYGYTF
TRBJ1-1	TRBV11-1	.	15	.	TGTGCCAGCAGCTTGTCGGTATCTGAGAACACTGAAGCTTTCTTT	CASSLSVSENTEAFF
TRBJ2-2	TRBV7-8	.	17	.	TGTGCCAGCAGCTTGGCGGGCGGGACAGCGTACACCGGGGAGCTGTTTTTT	CASSLAGGTAYTGELFF
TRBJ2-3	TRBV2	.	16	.	TGTGCCAGCAATACCGGGACTTACTTGAGCACAGATACGCAGTATTTT	CASNTGTYLSTDTQYF
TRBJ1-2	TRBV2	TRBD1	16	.	TGTGCCAGCACCAAGACCGGGACAGGGGGGATCTATGGCTACACCTTC	CASTKTGTGGIYGYTF
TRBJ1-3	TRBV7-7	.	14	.	TGTGCCAGCAGCCCAGGGCTCTCTGGAAACACCATATATTTT	CASSPGLSGNTIYF
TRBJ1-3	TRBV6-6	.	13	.	TGTGCCAGCCATGAGCCCTCTGGAAACACCATATATTTT	CASHEPSGNTIYF
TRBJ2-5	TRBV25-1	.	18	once	TGTGCCAGCAGTGAATTATATCCAGTGGAGGGAGAAAAAGAGACCCAGTACTTC	CASSELYPVEGEKETQYF
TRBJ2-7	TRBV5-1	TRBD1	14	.	TGCGCCAGCAGGCTAAGACAGGGGTCTGGCGAGCAGTACTTC	CASRLRQGSGEQYF
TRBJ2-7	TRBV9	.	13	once	TGTGCCAGCAGCGTATGTCTCTACTACGAGCAGTACTTC	CASSVCLYYEQYF
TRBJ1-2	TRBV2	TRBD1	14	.	TGTGCCAGCAGTGAAGCTCTCCGGACAGGTGGCTACACCTTC	CASSEALRTGGYTF
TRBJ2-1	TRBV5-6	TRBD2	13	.	TGTGCCAGCAGCTTGGGATTAGTAGCGGGGCAGTTCTTC	CASSLGLVAGQFF
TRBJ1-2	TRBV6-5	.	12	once	TGTGCCAGCAGTTACCGGGGGGACGGCTACACCTTC	CASSYRGDGYTF
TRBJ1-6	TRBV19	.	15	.	TGTGCCAGTACCGCGCGTGGGGGGATTTATTCACCCCTCCACTTT	CASTARGGIYSPLHF
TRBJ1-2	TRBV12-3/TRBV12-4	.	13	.	TGTGCCAGCAGTCCCGGGAGCTTTTATGGCTACACCTTC	CASSPGSFYGYTF
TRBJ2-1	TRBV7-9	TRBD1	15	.	TGTGCCAGCAGCTTGGGGACAGGGGCGATCAATGAGCAGTTCTTC	CASSLGTGAINEQFF
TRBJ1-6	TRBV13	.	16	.	TGTGCCAGCAGCTTATTTTCAGACCGACTGAATTCACCCCTCCACTTT	CASSLFSDRLNSPLHF
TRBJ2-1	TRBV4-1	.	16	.	TGCGCCAGCAGCCAAGAACCCCGGGGCTCCTACAATGAGCAGTTCTTC	CASSQEPRGSYNEQFF
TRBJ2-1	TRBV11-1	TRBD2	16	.	TGTGCCAGCAGCTCCGAGGGGTCTAGCGGGAACAATGAGCAGTTCTTC	CASSSEGSSGNNEQFF
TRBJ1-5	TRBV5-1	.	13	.	TGCGCCAGCAGCTTGGATCGGGGTCCGCCCCAGCATTTT	CASSLDRGPPQHF
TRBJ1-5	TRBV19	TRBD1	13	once	TGTGCCAAGAAGACAGGGAGAACTCAGCCCCAGCATTTT	CAKKTGRTQPQHF
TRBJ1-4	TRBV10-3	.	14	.	TGTGCCATCAGTGAGTCGGGTCAGACTGATACTCTGTTTTTT	CAISESGQTDTLFF
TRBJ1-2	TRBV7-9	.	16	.	TGTGCCAGCAGCTTGGGTGTAGCCACATCCGGAAATGGCTACACCTTC	CASSLGVATSGNGYTF
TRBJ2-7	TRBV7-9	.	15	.	TGTGCCAGCAGCCCGCGGGCGGCCAAAGGGTACGAGCAGTACTTC	CASSPRAAKGYEQYF
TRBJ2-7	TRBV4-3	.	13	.	TGCGCCAGCAGCCAAGGTTTATCCTACGAGCAGTACTTC	CASSQGLSYEQYF
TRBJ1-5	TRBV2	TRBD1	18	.	TGTGCCAGCAGCGAATGGACAGGGGGCAAGGGGATGAATCAGCCCCAGCATTTT	CASSEWTGGKGMNQPQHF
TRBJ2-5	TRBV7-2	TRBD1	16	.	TGTGCCAGCAGCCTCTCTCACAGGGGGCGAGCAGAGACCCAGTACTTC	CASSLSHRGRAETQYF
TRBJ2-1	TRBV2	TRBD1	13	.	TGTGCCAGACCCGGGACAGGGACCAATGAGCAGTTCTTC	CARPGTGTNEQFF
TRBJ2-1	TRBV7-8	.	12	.	TGTGCCAGCAGCTCCTTGAGAGGTGAGCAGTTCTTC	CASSSLRGEQFF
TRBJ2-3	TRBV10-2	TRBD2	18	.	TGCGCCAGCAGTGGGATCTCCGGCGGGGGGCGGAGCACAGATACGCAGTATTTT	CASSGISGGGRSTDTQYF
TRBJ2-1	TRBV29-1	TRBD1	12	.	TGCAGCGTTAACAGGGGGCTAGGGGAGCAGTTCTTC	CSVNRGLGEQFF
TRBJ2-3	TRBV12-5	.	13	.	TGTGCTAGTGTTCGCCGGGGGACAGATACGCAGTATTTT	CASVRRGTDTQYF
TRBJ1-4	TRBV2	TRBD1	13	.	TGTGCCAGCAGGACAGGGGGCGGTGAAAAACTGTTTTTT	CASRTGGGEKLFF
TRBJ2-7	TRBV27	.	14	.	TGTGCCAGCAGTTTATCACAGGCCGTGGGGGAGCAGTACTTC	CASSLSQAVGEQYF
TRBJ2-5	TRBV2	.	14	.	TGTGCCAGCAGTGTAGCGCGGAACCACCAGACCCAGTACTTC	CASSVARNHQTQYF
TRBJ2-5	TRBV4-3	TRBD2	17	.	TGCGCCCGCAGCCAAGGGGGCCTAGCGGGGTTGGGGGGGACCCAGTACTTC	CARSQGGLAGLGGTQYF
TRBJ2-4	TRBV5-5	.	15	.	TGTGCCAGCAGCTGGGGAGGGGGAGCCAAAAACATTCAGTACTTC	CASSWGGGAKNIQYF
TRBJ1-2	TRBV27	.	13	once	TGTGCCAGCAGTTTAGCGGACAGTTATGGCTACACCTTC	CASSLADSYGYTF
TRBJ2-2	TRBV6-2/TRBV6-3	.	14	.	TGTGCCAGCAGTGAGGGGGGGTACACCGGGGAGCTGTTTTTT	CASSEGGYTGELFF
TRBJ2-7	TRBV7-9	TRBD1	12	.	TGTGCCAGCAGCCCGACAGGGGGCGAGCAGTACTTC	CASSPTGGEQYF
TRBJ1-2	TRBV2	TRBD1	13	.	TGTGCCAGACAAGGGGGCCCCGTCTATGGCTACACCTTC	CARQGGPVYGYTF
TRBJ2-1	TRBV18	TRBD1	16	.	TGTGCCAGCTCACCACCCGGGGACAGGCGCCACAATGAGCAGTTCTTC	CASSPPGDRRHNEQFF
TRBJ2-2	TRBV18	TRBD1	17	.	TGTGCCTCCCCGGGAATACCAGGACAGGTGAACACCGGGGAGCTGTTTTTT	CASPGIPGQVNTGELFF
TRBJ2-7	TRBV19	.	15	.	TGTGCCAGTAGTATGGGGGCAGGACCCCTTTACGAGCAGTACTTC	CASSMGAGPLYEQYF
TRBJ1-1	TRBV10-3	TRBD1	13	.	TGTGCCACAACCGGGACAGGAACCCTTGAAGCTTTCTTT	CATTGTGTLEAFF